This T cell receptor beta chain was obtained from a study of beta chain features in type 1 diabetes. The wider study: The study examined about 100 million sorted cells across all samples. The study's findings and limits: Naive, central memory and Treg TCRB repertoires seemed to resemble each other more closely in patients than they did in healthy donors.

Germline assignment: CDR1 LNHDA and CDR2 SQIVND (reference sequence). V lost 7 bases and J lost 0, with 7 bases in between. CDR3 length: 14 amino acids. This clone was recorded a few times. Its antigen is not identified. Sequenced material consisted of expressed TCRB transcripts (all of the isolated RNA was reverse transcribed). Method: immunoSEQ multiplex PCR; TCRdb's copy keeps in-frame clones and lacks some. The sample records 810,000 or so clones, roughly a sixth being singletons. The origin of this receptor is a woman younger than 30 in good health. The chain couples TRBV19 to TRBJ2-6; no clear D gene. The sequencing sample was made of naive CD4+ T cells from blood. This CDR3 reads CASTDISGANVLTF. CDR3 nucleotides: TGTGCCAGTACCGATATCTCTGGGGCCAACGTCCTGACTTTC.